Below, one TCR beta chain is given with its context. Its antigen remains unidentified. In the same sample, other DNA sequences code for this CDR3. The sample is drawn from a study of shared clonotypes between healthy human individuals. Study-wide findings and caveats: Naive subsets tended to show greater estimated richness than memory subsets. Shared clonotypes across all four donors exceeded non-shared ones in generation probability.

Method: immunoSEQ multiplex PCR; TCRdb's copy keeps in-frame clones and lacks some. The table includes around 560,000 clones, approximately 95% detected once. The CDR3 consists of 14 residues. V gave up 0 bases and J gave up 0 bases, with 6 bases separating them. Germline values: CDR1 MGHRA, CDR2 YSYEKL. CD45RO-negative, CCR7-positively selected cells formed the naive CD8 fraction, excluding terminally differentiated effector memory CD45RA+ cells. The rearrangement joins TRBV4-1 to TRBJ2-7, with D hard to call. The sequence was obtained from a woman aged 25-40 years in good health. Sequenced: naive CD8+ T cells sorted from blood. Here the CDR3 DNA reads TGCGCCAGCAGCCAAGAACCAGGCTCCTACGAGCAGTACTTC. This codes for CASSQEPGSYEQYF.